These T cell receptor beta chains were read from a single sample in a study of T-cell memory formation after mild COVID-19. Each CDR3 protein is one row after TCRdb ran MiXCR on the 5' RACE reads. The sample yields more than 80,000 distinct CDR3 sequences, roughly an eighth seen once. Sequenced input: PBMCs or a T cell subset sorted from them (not recorded which). These receptors originate from an adult woman who had mild COVID-19 (a few samples of this study predate the infection). Cell type and time point are not known. CDR3s include the opening cysteine and the closing phenylalanine or tryptophan. The D gene is left open where the match is weak. Clone size is shown for a subset of rows, as once, few, many or a class of expanded clone.

clone_size: .
v_call: TRBV24-1
j_call: TRBJ2-1
d_call: .
cdr3_aa: CATSHRDEYNEQFF
cdr3_nt: TGTGCCACCAGTCACAGGGATGAGTACAATGAGCAGTTCTTC

clone_size: .
v_call: TRBV5-6
j_call: TRBJ1-1
d_call: .
cdr3_aa: CASSLVRGLGAFF
cdr3_nt: TGTGCCAGCAGCTTAGTTCGGGGGCTTGGAGCTTTCTTT

clone_size: many
v_call: TRBV7-6
j_call: TRBJ2-1
d_call: TRBD1
cdr3_aa: CASSSTRDRGPDEQFF
cdr3_nt: TGTGCCAGCAGCTCGACCCGGGACAGGGGGCCGGATGAGCAGTTCTTC

clone_size: few
v_call: TRBV20-1
j_call: TRBJ2-1
d_call: .
cdr3_aa: CSARDGLEQFF
cdr3_nt: TGCAGTGCTAGAGACGGGCTTGAGCAGTTCTTC

clone_size: .
v_call: TRBV3-1
j_call: TRBJ2-3
d_call: .
cdr3_aa: CASSQYTDTQYF
cdr3_nt: TGTGCCAGCAGCCAATACACAGATACGCAGTATTTT

clone_size: .
v_call: TRBV4-3
j_call: TRBJ2-1
d_call: TRBD2
cdr3_aa: CASSQEGLAGGLNNEQFF
cdr3_nt: TGCGCCAGCAGCCAAGAGGGACTAGCGGGAGGATTGAACAATGAGCAGTTCTTC

clone_size: .
v_call: TRBV2
j_call: TRBJ2-3
d_call: .
cdr3_aa: CATAGAWKNTQYF
cdr3_nt: TGTGCCACCGCAGGCGCGTGGAAAAATACGCAGTATTTT

clone_size: .
v_call: TRBV7-9
j_call: TRBJ2-7
d_call: .
cdr3_aa: CASSPLGGIYEQYF
cdr3_nt: TGTGCCAGCAGCCCACTCGGGGGAATCTACGAGCAGTACTTC

clone_size: few
v_call: TRBV24-1
j_call: TRBJ2-4
d_call: TRBD1
cdr3_aa: CATSEGTGMGKNIQYF
cdr3_nt: TGTGCCACCAGTGAGGGGACAGGGATGGGTAAAAACATTCAGTACTTC

clone_size: few
v_call: TRBV7-8
j_call: TRBJ2-7
d_call: .
cdr3_aa: CASRSTGWGTYEQYF
cdr3_nt: TGTGCCAGCAGAAGTACAGGTTGGGGTACCTACGAGCAGTACTTC

clone_size: .
v_call: TRBV5-6
j_call: TRBJ2-7
d_call: TRBD2
cdr3_aa: CASSPDGGFSYEQYF
cdr3_nt: TGTGCCAGCAGCCCGGACGGGGGGTTCTCCTACGAGCAGTACTTC

clone_size: .
v_call: TRBV5-1
j_call: TRBJ2-1
d_call: TRBD1
cdr3_aa: CASSSKNTGQYNEQFF
cdr3_nt: TGCGCCAGCAGCTCGAAGAATACGGGACAGTACAATGAGCAGTTCTTC

clone_size: few
v_call: TRBV2
j_call: TRBJ2-7
d_call: TRBD2
cdr3_aa: CASSPREGSIYEQYF
cdr3_nt: TGTGCCAGCAGTCCCCGGGAGGGATCAATCTACGAGCAGTACTTC

clone_size: many
v_call: TRBV20-1
j_call: TRBJ2-1
d_call: .
cdr3_aa: CSARPPSYNEQFF
cdr3_nt: TGCAGTGCTAGGCCCCCCTCCTACAATGAGCAGTTCTTC

clone_size: .
v_call: TRBV25-1
j_call: TRBJ1-2
d_call: .
cdr3_aa: CASNPGSGGYGYTF
cdr3_nt: TGTGCCAGCAATCCAGGGTCCGGTGGTTATGGCTACACCTTC

clone_size: .
v_call: TRBV29-1
j_call: TRBJ2-3
d_call: TRBD1
cdr3_aa: CSVEDPRDRGDTQYF
cdr3_nt: TGCAGCGTTGAAGACCCTCGGGACAGGGGTGATACGCAGTATTTT

clone_size: few
v_call: TRBV7-2
j_call: TRBJ1-2
d_call: .
cdr3_aa: CASSPAHLTGYGYTF
cdr3_nt: TGTGCCAGCAGTCCAGCCCATTTAACAGGGTATGGCTACACCTTC